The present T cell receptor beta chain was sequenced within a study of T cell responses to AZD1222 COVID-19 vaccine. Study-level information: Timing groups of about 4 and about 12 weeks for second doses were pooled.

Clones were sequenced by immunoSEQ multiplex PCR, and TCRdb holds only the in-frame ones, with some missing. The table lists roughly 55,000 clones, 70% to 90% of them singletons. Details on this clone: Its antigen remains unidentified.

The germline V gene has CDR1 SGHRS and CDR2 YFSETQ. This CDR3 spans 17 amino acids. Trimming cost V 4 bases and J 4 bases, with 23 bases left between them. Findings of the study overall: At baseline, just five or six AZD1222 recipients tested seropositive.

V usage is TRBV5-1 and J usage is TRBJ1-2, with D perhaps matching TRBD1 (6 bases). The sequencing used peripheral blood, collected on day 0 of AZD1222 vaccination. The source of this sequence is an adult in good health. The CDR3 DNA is TGCGCCAGCAGCACGGGACAACTGCAAGGAGCCGGCTATGGCTACACCTTC. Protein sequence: CASSTGQLQGAGYGYTF.